These T cell receptor beta chains were read from a single sample in a study of cytomegalovirus exposure and HLA in healthy donors. Clones were sequenced by immunoSEQ multiplex PCR, and TCRdb holds only the in-frame ones, with some missing. The table includes roughly 45,000 clones, roughly half detected once. Sequenced sample: PBMCs. These receptors were obtained from a man in his 60s in good health and CMV-seronegative. The CDR3 runs from the conserved cysteine through the conserved F or W. A D gene is named only where the DNA matches it firmly. The size of a clone is reported for some rows only, either as once, few or many, or as a class for expanded clones.

D	V	J	size	DNA	CDR3
TRBD2	TRBV25-1	TRBJ2-5	few	TGTGCCAGCAGGCTAGCGGGAGGCGTAGAGACCCAGTACTTC	CASRLAGGVETQYF
.	TRBV7-8	TRBJ1-1	.	TGTGCCAGCAGCCCCGACCGGCGGGTCCGGACTGAAGCTTTCTTT	CASSPDRRVRTEAFF
.	TRBV19	TRBJ2-2	.	TGTGCCAGTAGTATCCGGACACAGAACACCGGGGAGCTGTTTTTT	CASSIRTQNTGELFF
.	TRBV28	TRBJ2-2	few	TGTGCCAGCAGTATAACCCTAGGCGGGGAGCTGTTTTTT	CASSITLGGELFF
TRBD1	TRBV5-6	TRBJ1-5	few	TGTGCCAGCAGTCTTGCAGGGGGAGATCAGCCCCAGCATTTT	CASSLAGGDQPQHF
.	TRBV7-8	TRBJ2-7	.	TGTGCCAGCAGCCACAGGAGGGTTAGCTCCTACGAGCAGTACTTC	CASSHRRVSSYEQYF
TRBD1	TRBV5-1	TRBJ2-3	.	TGCGCCAGCAGCTTGGGGGGACAGGGCGCGACAGATACGCAGTATTTT	CASSLGGQGATDTQYF
.	TRBV14	TRBJ2-1	few	TGTGCCAGCAGCCAAGTAGTGTCTGAGCAGTTCTTC	CASSQVVSEQFF
TRBD1	TRBV2	TRBJ1-4	.	TGTGCCAGCACTCCTATAAGGGGACAGGGACCCTTTTTAGAGGAAAAACTGTTTTTT	CASTPIRGQGPFLEEKLFF
.	TRBV25-1	TRBJ1-2	.	TGTGCCAGCAGTGAGGGGGGAGCAAGGGGCTATGGCTACACCTTC	CASSEGGARGYGYTF
TRBD1	TRBV27	TRBJ1-3	.	TGTGCCAGCAGTCGCGACAGGGGGCCTGGAAACACCATATATTTT	CASSRDRGPGNTIYF
.	TRBV10-1	TRBJ2-5	.	TGCGCCAGCAGTGAAAGAGGGTTGCAAGAGGCCCAGTACTTC	CASSERGLQEAQYF
TRBD2	TRBV29-1	TRBJ2-7	.	TGCAGCGTTGGAAGGACTAGCGGGTTGAACGAGCAGTACTTC	CSVGRTSGLNEQYF
.	TRBV5-1	TRBJ2-7	.	TGCGCCAGCAGCTTGTCCGGGAACGAGCAGTACTTC	CASSLSGNEQYF
TRBD1	TRBV28	TRBJ1-1	few	TGTGCCAGCAGTTTATCCGGGACAGTGAACACTGAAGCTTTCTTT	CASSLSGTVNTEAFF
.	TRBV12-5	TRBJ1-3	few	TGTGCTAGTGGTTTGGTACTGGGGCGGCTTCACTCTGGAAACACCATATATTTT	CASGLVLGRLHSGNTIYF
.	TRBV30	TRBJ1-5	.	TGTGCCTGGAGTACCAGTAATAGCAATCAGCCCCAGCATTTT	CAWSTSNSNQPQHF
TRBD1	TRBV5-1	TRBJ2-6	.	TGCGCCAGCAGCTTGTCTATGGGACAGGGGGTATCTGGGGCCAACGTCCTGACTTTC	CASSLSMGQGVSGANVLTF
TRBD1	TRBV10-1	TRBJ1-1	.	TGCGCCAGCAGAGGACAGGGGGAGAACACTGAAGCTTTCTTT	CASRGQGENTEAFF
.	TRBV7-2	TRBJ2-7	few	TGTGCCAGCAGCTCCACAGGAGCCTCCTACGAGCAGTACTTC	CASSSTGASYEQYF
TRBD1	TRBV16	TRBJ2-2	.	TGTGCCAGCAGCCAAGGACAGGGGGCGCCGGCCGGGGAGCTGTTTTTT	CASSQGQGAPAGELFF
.	TRBV18	TRBJ1-4	.	TGTGCCAGCTCACCAGGGACACCTTTTGGGGGAAAACTGTTTTTT	CASSPGTPFGGKLFF
TRBD2	TRBV9	TRBJ2-2	once	TGTGCCAGCAGCGTGAGCGGGGGGAACACCGGGGAGCTGTTTTTT	CASSVSGGNTGELFF
.	TRBV28	TRBJ1-2	.	TGTGCCAGCACCGAGGGCGGGACCTTCTTCAATGGCTACACCTTC	CASTEGGTFFNGYTF
TRBD1	TRBV11-2	TRBJ2-7	.	TGTGCCAGCAGCTTAAGTACAGGGGTCCGGTACGAGCAGTACTTC	CASSLSTGVRYEQYF
.	TRBV2	TRBJ1-2	.	TGTGCCAGCAGTGAACAGGGCTCCTCCTTC	CASSEQGSSF
.	TRBV7-8	TRBJ2-2	.	TGTGCCAGCAGCTTACCGACTGGGAACACCGGGGAGCTGTTTTTT	CASSLPTGNTGELFF
.	TRBV29-1	TRBJ1-2	few	TGCAGCCTGGACCCCGGGACTTCGACATATGGCTACACCTTC	CSLDPGTSTYGYTF
TRBD1	TRBV10-1	TRBJ2-7	few	TGCGCCAGCAGTGAGGCTTGGGGACAGGGTGGCCACGAGCAGTACTTC	CASSEAWGQGGHEQYF
TRBD1	TRBV13	TRBJ1-2	.	TGTGCCAGCAGCTTACCTGGACAGGCCGTTGACGGCTACACCTTC	CASSLPGQAVDGYTF
.	TRBV7-2	TRBJ2-7	.	TGTGCCAGCAGGTACCAGGATCGCTACGAGCAGTACTTC	CASRYQDRYEQYF
.	TRBV15	TRBJ1-1	.	TGTGCCACCAGCAGATTGGGCGGGGGCACTGAAGCTTTCTTT	CATSRLGGGTEAFF
.	TRBV6-5	TRBJ1-1	few	TGTGCCAGCAGTTACGAGGCAGGACTTATGAACACTGAAGCTTTCTTT	CASSYEAGLMNTEAFF
.	TRBV15	TRBJ1-2	few	TGTGCCACCAGCGTCATCCTGGGGGGTCAGAGCTATGGCTACACCTTC	CATSVILGGQSYGYTF
.	TRBV27	TRBJ2-3	.	TGTGCCAGCAGCCCCTCGTCCACAGATACGCAGTATTTT	CASSPSSTDTQYF
TRBD1	TRBV5-4	TRBJ2-1	.	TGTGCCAGCAGCACCACAGGGGCCAATGAGCAGTTCTTC	CASSTTGANEQFF
TRBD2	TRBV30	TRBJ2-1	few	TGTGCCTGGACTAGCGGGAGGGTTTTAAGGAATGAGCAGTTCTTC	CAWTSGRVLRNEQFF
.	TRBV10-1	TRBJ2-1	few	TGCGCCAGCAGTGAGGGATCTCGTTCCGGAGGGCAGTTCTTC	CASSEGSRSGGQFF
.	TRBV28	TRBJ1-1	.	TGTGCCAGCAGTTCCCCCGCCGGCACTGAAGCTTTCTTT	CASSSPAGTEAFF
TRBD1	TRBV29-1	TRBJ1-4	.	TGCAGCGTTCGAACAGGGGTTGAAAAACTGTTTTTT	CSVRTGVEKLFF
.	TRBV5-1	TRBJ2-1	few	TGCGCCAGCAGCTTGGGACTAGTTGTGAATGAGCAGTTCTTC	CASSLGLVVNEQFF
TRBD1	TRBV9	TRBJ1-4	.	TGTGCCAGCAGCGTAGATTCGGGACAGGGCCATGAAAAACTGTTTTTT	CASSVDSGQGHEKLFF
TRBD2	TRBV5-1	TRBJ2-3	.	TGCGCCAGCAGCTTGGAGGCTAGCGGGAGGGCGGATACGCAGTATTTT	CASSLEASGRADTQYF
.	TRBV19	TRBJ2-1	few	TGTGCCAGTAGTTACAGGCGCGACAATGAGCAGTTCTTC	CASSYRRDNEQFF
.	TRBV4-1	TRBJ2-3	few	TGCGCCAGCAGCCAAGATGGGGGGAGCACAGATACGCAGTATTTT	CASSQDGGSTDTQYF
.	TRBV28	TRBJ2-4	.	TGTGCCAGCAGTTCAGCCCAGGGTACAAACATTCAGTACTTC	CASSSAQGTNIQYF
.	TRBV5-4	TRBJ2-7	.	TGTGCCAGCAGCTCGACAGTGGCCGAGCAGTACTTC	CASSSTVAEQYF
TRBD2	TRBV19	TRBJ2-1	few	TGTGCCAGTAGCGATACTAGCGGGACGGAGCAGTTCTTC	CASSDTSGTEQFF
.	TRBV4-1	TRBJ1-2	.	TGCGCCAGCAGCCCCCCTGGGGCATCACCTTTCTATGGCTACACCTTC	CASSPPGASPFYGYTF
.	TRBV18	TRBJ2-7	.	TGTGCCAGCTCATCGCATGAGGCCGACGAGCAGTACTTC	CASSSHEADEQYF
.	TRBV10-1	TRBJ2-2	.	TGCGCCAGCAGTGTTCCAGGGATGACGGCCGGGGAGCTGTTTTTT	CASSVPGMTAGELFF
.	TRBV27	TRBJ2-5	.	TGTGCCAGCAGTCTCGAGGGCGGGACCCAGTACTTC	CASSLEGGTQYF
TRBD1	TRBV28	TRBJ1-1	.	TGTGCCAGCACCCTAACAGGGGGCGGGTGGGCTGAAGCTTTCTTT	CASTLTGGGWAEAFF
TRBD1	TRBV27	TRBJ1-1	.	TGTGCCAGCAGCTCACAGGGGGATGGCACTGAAGCTTTCTTT	CASSSQGDGTEAFF
TRBD1	TRBV29-1	TRBJ1-1	few	TGCAGCGTCGACAGGGATAACACTGAAGCTTTCTTT	CSVDRDNTEAFF
TRBD1	TRBV29-1	TRBJ2-5	few	TGCAGCGTCAAGACAGGGACAGAGACCCAGTACTTC	CSVKTGTETQYF
TRBD2	TRBV4-1	TRBJ2-2	.	TGCGCCAGCAGCCAGGAGCCGGGACTAGCCACCGGGGAGCTGTTTTTT	CASSQEPGLATGELFF
.	TRBV25-1	TRBJ2-1	.	TGTGCCAGCCACGGTCATGAGCAGTTCTTC	CASHGHEQFF
.	TRBV7-7	TRBJ2-3	.	TGTGCCAGCAGCTCCGGCAGCGGAGGAAATACAGATACGCAGTATTTT	CASSSGSGGNTDTQYF